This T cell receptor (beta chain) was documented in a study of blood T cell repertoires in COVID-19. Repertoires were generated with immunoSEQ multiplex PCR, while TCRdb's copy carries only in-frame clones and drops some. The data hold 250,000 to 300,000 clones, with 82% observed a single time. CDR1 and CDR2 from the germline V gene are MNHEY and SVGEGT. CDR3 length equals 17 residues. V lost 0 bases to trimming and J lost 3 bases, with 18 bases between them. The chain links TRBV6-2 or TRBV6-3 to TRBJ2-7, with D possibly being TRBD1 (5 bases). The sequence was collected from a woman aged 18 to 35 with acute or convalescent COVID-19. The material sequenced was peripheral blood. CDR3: CASSYSPLAGKRYEQYF. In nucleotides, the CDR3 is TGTGCCAGCAGTTACTCGCCATTGGCAGGGAAACGCTACGAGCAGTACTTC.